The next 19 T cell receptor beta chains were all read from a single sample in a study of blood T cell repertoires in COVID-19. Using immunoSEQ multiplex PCR, the repertoire was profiled, and TCRdb retains in-frame clones only, with some absent. The data show roughly 240,000 clones, 65% to 90% seen once. Sequencing input: peripheral blood. The origin of the receptors is a man aged 45 to 65 with COVID-19, enrolled during active disease.

The gene calls are TRBV5-1 and TRBJ2-2, with D tentatively TRBD2 (6 bases). CDR1 is SGHRS, CDR2 YFSETQ, per germline. The V end lost 3 bases, the J end lost 1 base, and 10 bases lay between the germline ends. The CDR3 covers 15 residues. This CDR3 is CASSSRLGNTGELFF. The CDR3 nucleotides are TGCGCCAGCAGCTCAAGACTAGGGAACACCGGGGAGCTGTTTTTT.

Here the CDR3 reads CASSVGGGTGELFF. The CDR3 DNA reads as TGTGCCAGCAGTGTCGGGGGGGGAACCGGGGAGCTGTTTTTT. V and J are TRBV2 and TRBJ2-2; 8 bases are shared with TRBD2. Germline CDR1 is SNHLY and CDR2 is FYNNEI. The CDR3 spans 14 residues. After removal of 4 bases from V and 5 bases from J, the junction contained 3 bases not matched to a gene.

This chain links TRBV5-1 with TRBJ1-2, with TRBD1 matching 10 bases. The CDR3 runs 15 residues. After removal of 0 bases from V and 2 bases from J, the junction contained 1 base not matched to a gene. Germline CDR1 SGHRS, CDR2 YFSETQ. The CDR3 reads CASSLEGQGNYGYTF. The CDR3 DNA follows: TGCGCCAGCAGCTTGGAGGGACAGGGGAACTATGGCTACACCTTC.

The chain uses TRBV13 and TRBJ2-1; 12 bases match TRBD2. Germline CDR1 reads PRHDT; CDR2 reads FYEKMQ (reference sequence). The CDR3 loop spans 20 amino acids. V shed 0 bases, J shed 5 bases, and the junction held 14 bases outside the gene matches. The CDR3 loop is CASSLGRLAGGPAENNEQFF. CDR3 nucleotides: TGTGCCAGCAGCTTAGGCCGGCTAGCGGGGGGGCCGGCCGAAAACAATGAGCAGTTCTTC.

The CDR3 coding sequence is TGTGCCAGCAGCTTGGAGGGGTTGAAGGGCACTGAAGCTTTCTTT. This translates into CASSLEGLKGTEAFF. The chain is built from TRBV5-5 and TRBJ1-1, with a weak D call TRBD1 (5 bases). Germline loops: CDR1 SGHKS, CDR2 YYEKEE (reference sequence). Trimming removed 0 bases at V and 4 bases at J, with 13 bases between. CDR3 size: 15 residues.

This chain's CDR3 is CASSSPPSGADTQYF. The CDR3, as DNA: TGTGCCAGCAGTTCCCCACCTTCTGGAGCAGATACGCAGTATTTT. This chain uses TRBV28 with TRBJ2-3; D gene uncertain. V was pared by 4 bases and J by 4 bases, with 15 bases between. The CDR3 covers 15 residues. Germline assignment: CDR1 MDHEN and CDR2 SYDVKM.

The chain recombines TRBV2 with TRBJ1-2, with 7 bases that match TRBD1. The CDR3 runs 14 residues. Germline-derived CDR1 and CDR2 are SNHLY and FYNNEI. J was trimmed by 0 bases and V by 7 bases; bases with no gene match: 5. The CDR3 spells CASKRQGPNYGYTF. Written as DNA, the CDR3 is TGTGCCAGCAAACGACAGGGCCCTAACTATGGCTACACCTTC.

The gene calls are TRBV7-9 and TRBJ2-5; 9 positions match TRBD1. V lost 2 bases, J lost 5 bases, and 3 bases stayed unmatched. Germline assignment: CDR1 SEHNR and CDR2 FQNEAQ (reference sequence). The CDR3 is made up of 14 amino acids. In nucleotides, the CDR3 is TGTGCCAGCAGCTTACGGACAGGGGACGAGACCCAGTACTTC. Protein product: CASSLRTGDETQYF.

The chain is built from TRBV25-1 and TRBJ2-2; TRBD1 is a possible D gene (6 bases). The CDR3 extends over 16 amino acids. Trimming stripped 1 base from V and 3 bases from J, with 12 bases between. The germline CDR1 and CDR2 sequences are MGHDK and SYGVNS. CDR3: CASSESRGWDTGELFF. The CDR3 coding sequence is TGTGCCAGCAGTGAATCGAGGGGGTGGGACACCGGGGAGCTGTTTTTT.

The rearrangement joins TRBV18 to TRBJ1-3, with no clear D. This CDR3 spans 17 amino acids. V was shortened by 3 bases and J by 1 base, with 16 bases between the two germline ends. Germline V gives CDR1 KGHSH, CDR2 LQKENI. DNA for the CDR3: TGTGCCAGCTCACCCTCCCCTTTGAGGGCATCTGGAAACACCATATATTTT. Translation gives CASSPSPLRASGNTIYF.

The V and J genes are TRBV5-1 and TRBJ2-2; 12 nucleotides align to TRBD1. The CDR3 loop spans 16 amino acids. V was pared by 1 base and J by 5 bases, with 3 bases of the junction left unmatched. CDR1 and CDR2 (germline): SGHRS, YFSETQ. The DNA for the CDR3 is TGCGCCAGCAGCTTGCGGGACAGGGGGCGGACCGGGGAGCTGTTTTTT. This gives the protein CASSLRDRGRTGELFF.

The rearrangement links TRBV6-5 to TRBJ1-2; D is ambiguous. V lost 7 bases, J lost 4 bases, and 13 bases lay in between. Germline V gene lookup returns CDR1 MNHEY and CDR2 SVGAGI. This CDR3 is 13 amino acids long. The CDR3 loop is CASTEAGGYGYTF. The CDR3 nucleotides read TGTGCCAGCACCGAGGCCGGAGGCTATGGCTACACCTTC.

CDR3 coding DNA: TGTGCCAGCTCACCAGAGGTCAGTTACAATGAGCAGTTCTTC. It codes for CASSPEVSYNEQFF. The J gene is TRBJ2-1, the V gene TRBV18; D unclear. Germline CDR1 KGHSH, CDR2 LQKENI. The ends were cut back, 2 bases at V and 4 bases at J, with 9 bases in the middle. This CDR3 region has 14 residues.

This chain joins TRBV11-2 and TRBJ2-5, with TRBD2 identical over 11 bases. V was pared by 7 bases and J by 5 bases, with 9 bases of the junction left unmatched. There are 15 residues in the CDR3. The germline gives CDR1 SGHAT, CDR2 FQNNGV. This chain's CDR3 is CASTISGGAFETQYF. In DNA, the CDR3 is TGTGCCAGCACCATTAGCGGGGGGGCCTTCGAGACCCAGTACTTC.

The chain carries TRBV10-3 and TRBJ2-3, with a weak D call TRBD2 (5 bases). The CDR3 extends over 14 amino acids. The germline V gene encodes CDR1 ENHRY and CDR2 SYGVKD. Trimming left V 2 bases short and J 0 bases short, with 6 bases between. The CDR3 DNA reads TGTGCCATCAGTGAGGGACTTAGCACAGATACGCAGTATTTT. This sequence encodes CAISEGLSTDTQYF.

This chain links TRBV7-6 with TRBJ2-3; a weak D match, TRBD1 (6 bases). The CDR3 is 14 residues long. Germline lookup yields CDR1 SGHVS and CDR2 FNYEAQ. Trimming removed 4 bases at V and 1 base at J, with 9 bases between. CDR3 DNA sequence: TGTGCCAGCAGCTCAAGACAGGGCACAGATACGCAGTATTTT. Translating it yields CASSSRQGTDTQYF.

CDR3 region: CAQTGSNEKLFF. The CDR3 DNA is TGTGCCCAAACAGGGAGTAATGAAAAACTGTTTTTT. The rearrangement uses TRBV30 and TRBJ1-4, with a weak D call TRBD1 (6 bases). CDR1 GTSNPN and CDR2 SVGIG come from the germline V gene (reference sequence). Trimming stripped 8 bases from V and 4 bases from J, with 11 bases between. CDR3 size: 12 residues.

In its sample, this clone was seen a few times. The J gene is TRBJ1-5, the V gene TRBV2; possible D gene TRBD1, 6 bases. The CDR3 runs to 13 residues. Germline V gene data show CDR1 as SNHLY and CDR2 as FYNNEI. V dropped 7 bases and J dropped 3 bases, with 10 bases sitting between them. The CDR3 loop reads CASNGGPNQPQHF. DNA of the CDR3: TGTGCCAGCAATGGGGGCCCCAATCAGCCCCAGCATTTT.

The genes are TRBV3-1 (or the pseudogene TRBV3-2) and TRBJ2-2; the D is unclear. CDR1 is LGHDT and CDR2 is YNNKEL in the germline V gene (reference sequence). Trimming left V 7 bases short and J 2 bases short, with 8 bases between. CDR3 length: 13 residues. DNA for the CDR3: TGTGCCAGCACCGACATTAACACCGGGGAGCTGTTTTTT. Encoded protein: CASTDINTGELFF.